The 8 T cell receptor beta chains reported below all come from one sample, sequenced in a study of CD4 T cells in relation to SARS-CoV-2 and coronaviruses. Unexposed donor CD4+ T cells date from about 2011-2018, before the COVID-19 pandemic. CD4+ T cells were isolated from the cells after about 11 days of culture. The antigens of these receptors remain unknown. Data came from immunoSEQ multiplex PCR; TCRdb stores just in-frame clones and leaves some out. The sample holds about 29,000 clones, around 72% seen once. The material sequenced was CD4+ T cells from PBMCs, cultured in vitro. These receptor sequences come from a human donor in good health.

J is TRBJ2-5 and V is TRBV29-1, with 8 nucleotides matching TRBD1. The CDR3 spans 13 residues. V shed 8 bases and J 4 bases; nucleotides not matched to a gene: 9. Germline CDR1 is SQVTM and CDR2 is ANQGSEA. The CDR3 DNA follows: TGCAGCTCCGGACAGGGACTTCGAGAGACCCAGTACTTC. Its translation is CSSGQGLRETQYF. Based on the CDR3 plus reference TRBV29-1 and TRBJ2-5, the full variable domain is SAVISQKPSRDICQRGTSLTIQCQVDSQVTMMFWYRQQPGQSLTLIATANQGSEATYESGFVIDKFPISRPNLTFSTLTVSNMSPEDSSIYLCSSGQGLRETQYFGPGTRLLVL.

The genes are TRBV6-5 and TRBJ1-5, with D perhaps TRBD1 (6 bases). CDR3 length: 13 residues. V lost 9 bases to trimming and J lost 5 bases, with 14 bases between them. Per the germline V gene, CDR1 is MNHEY and CDR2 is SVGAGI. CDR3: CASYNGGHQPQHF. The CDR3 DNA is TGTGCCAGTTATAACGGGGGCCATCAGCCCCAGCATTTT.

This clone has a handful of counts. V and J are TRBV5-8 and TRBJ1-5; D might be TRBD1 (5 bases). Germline loops: CDR1 SGHTS, CDR2 YDEGEE. This CDR3 spans 17 amino acids. V lost 3 bases, J lost 0 bases, and 16 bases lay in between. The DNA for the CDR3 is TGTGCCAGCAGCTCGTTCTGGGGACTTTATAGCAATCAGCCCCAGCATTTT. Translated, it gives CASSSFWGLYSNQPQHF.

This clone was seen a few times. The V gene is TRBV7-9, the J gene TRBJ1-2; 8 nucleotides line up with TRBD1. The germline V gene has CDR1 SEHNR and CDR2 FQNEAQ (reference sequence). The CDR3 contains 16 residues. Trimming took 2 bases from V and 7 from J; bases not matched to a gene: 12. The CDR3, as DNA: TGTGCCAGCAGCTTACTTTTAGGACAGGGCGAAGGTGGCTACACCTTC. Translation gives CASSLLLGQGEGGYTF.

The chain's CDR3 is CASSDRDLFTIQYF. The CDR3 region has the DNA TGTGCCAGCAGTGACAGGGACTTGTTCACCATTCAGTACTTC. This chain uses TRBV2 with TRBJ2-4; maybe TRBD2 (6 bases). Trimming shortened V by 3 bases and J by 9 bases, and 15 bases separated the two germline ends. CDR3 length: 14 residues. Germline values: CDR1 SNHLY, CDR2 FYNNEI. Full variable domain (missing parts from reference TRBV2 and TRBJ2-4): EPEVTQTPSHQVTQMGQEVILRCVPISNHLYFYWYRQILGQKVEFLVSFYNNEISEKSEIFDDQFSVERPDGSNFTLKIRSTKLEDSAMYFCASSDRDLFTIQYFGAGTRLSVL.

The chain joins TRBV15 to TRBJ1-5; no firm D call. Looked up from germline, CDR1 is LNHNV and CDR2 is YYDKDF (reference sequence). Trimming cost V 5 bases and J 5 bases, with 13 bases left between them. The CDR3 spans 14 residues. Here the CDR3 reads CATSAVRLDQPQHF. The CDR3 DNA follows: TGTGCCACCAGCGCCGTTCGGCTCGATCAGCCCCAGCATTTT.

This chain links TRBV4-1 with TRBJ2-4; D assignment may be TRBD1 or TRBD2 (6 bases each). Trimming removed 4 bases at V and 0 bases at J, with 10 bases between. The CDR3 runs to 15 residues. The germline gives CDR1 MGHRA, CDR2 YSYEKL. CDR3 loop: CASSLQGLAKNIQYF. The DNA of the CDR3 is TGCGCCAGCAGCCTACAGGGACTAGCCAAAAACATTCAGTACTTC.

This clone was seen more than once but under ten times. V gene TRBV7-2 combines with J gene TRBJ2-7, with a weak D call TRBD2 (5 bases). Deletions cut 6 bases from V and 2 bases from J, with 11 bases between. The CDR3 is 13 residues long. Germline V gene lookup returns CDR1 SGHTA and CDR2 FQGNSA. The CDR3 DNA reads as TGTGCCAGCAGAAGGACTGCCACCTACGAGCAGTACTTC. Protein product: CASRRTATYEQYF.